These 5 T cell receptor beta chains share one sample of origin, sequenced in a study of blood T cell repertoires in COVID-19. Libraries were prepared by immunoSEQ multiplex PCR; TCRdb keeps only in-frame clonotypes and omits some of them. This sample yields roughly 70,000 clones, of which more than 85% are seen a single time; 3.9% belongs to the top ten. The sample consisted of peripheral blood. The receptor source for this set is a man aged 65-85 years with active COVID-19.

The CDR3 protein is CASSKRTGGLSSYEQYF. The CDR3 nucleotides are TGTGCCAGCAGCAAACGGACAGGGGGCCTGAGCTCCTACGAGCAGTACTTC. This chain connects TRBV11-2 to TRBJ2-7; 11 nucleotides align to TRBD1. The CDR3 totals 17 residues. The germline V gene encodes CDR1 SGHAT and CDR2 FQNNGV. Unmatched junction bases numbered 9, after V lost 5 bases and J lost 0 bases.

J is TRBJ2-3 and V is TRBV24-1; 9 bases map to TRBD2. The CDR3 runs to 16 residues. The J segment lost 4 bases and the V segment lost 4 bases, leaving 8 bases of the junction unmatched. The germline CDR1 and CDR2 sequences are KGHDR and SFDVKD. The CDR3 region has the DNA TGTGCCACCAGTGACCCCCTAGCGGGGAGTGCAGATACGCAGTATTTT. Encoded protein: CATSDPLAGSADTQYF.

The CDR3 region has the DNA TGTGCCAGCTCACCAATCCCGGGACAGGCATACGAGCAGTACTTC. It yields the protein CASSPIPGQAYEQYF. V usage is TRBV18 and J usage is TRBJ2-5, with 8 positions matching TRBD1. The J call is in doubt because the DNA end fits TRBJ2-7 better. The length of the CDR3 is 15 residues. The germline gives CDR1 KGHSH, CDR2 LQKENI.

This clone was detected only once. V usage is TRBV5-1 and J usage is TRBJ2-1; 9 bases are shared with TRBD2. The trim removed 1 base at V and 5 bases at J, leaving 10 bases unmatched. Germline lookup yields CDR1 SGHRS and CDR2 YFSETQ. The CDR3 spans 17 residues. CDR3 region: CASSLWLAGVFDNEQFF. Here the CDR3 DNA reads TGCGCCAGCAGCTTGTGGTTAGCGGGAGTTTTCGACAATGAGCAGTTCTTC.

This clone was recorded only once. The CDR3 nucleotides are TGTGCCAGCAGTCCCGGGGGGACAGGGCCCTACAATGAGCAGTTCTTC. Translating gives CASSPGGTGPYNEQFF. V gene TRBV6-2 or TRBV6-3 combines with J gene TRBJ2-1; 9 nucleotides match TRBD1. The trim removed 5 bases at V and 2 bases at J, leaving 7 bases unmatched. This CDR3 has 16 amino acids. Germline CDR1 reads MNHEY; CDR2 reads SVGEGT.